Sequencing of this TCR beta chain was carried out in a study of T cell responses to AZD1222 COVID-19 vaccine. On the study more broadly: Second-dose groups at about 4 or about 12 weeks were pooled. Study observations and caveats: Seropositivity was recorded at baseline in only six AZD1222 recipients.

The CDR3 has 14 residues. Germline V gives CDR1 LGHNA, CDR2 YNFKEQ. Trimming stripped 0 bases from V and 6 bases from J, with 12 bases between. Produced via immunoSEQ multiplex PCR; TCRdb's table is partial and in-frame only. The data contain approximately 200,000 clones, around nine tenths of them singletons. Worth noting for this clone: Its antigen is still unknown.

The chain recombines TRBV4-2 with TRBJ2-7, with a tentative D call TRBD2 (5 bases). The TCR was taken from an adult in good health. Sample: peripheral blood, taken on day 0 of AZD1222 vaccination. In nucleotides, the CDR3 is TGTGCCAGCAGCCAAGATCCGAGGGTCTCCGAGCAGTACTTC. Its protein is CASSQDPRVSEQYF.